The TCR beta chain under discussion was sequenced for a study of long-term antiretroviral therapy in people with HIV. This CDR3 has 16 amino acids. Germline loops: CDR1 SEHNR, CDR2 FQNEAQ (reference sequence). V was clipped by 5 bases and J by 0 bases; unmatched bases: 7. The authors ran the immunoSEQ assay, v3.0, at survey level. The assay was immunoSEQ multiplex PCR, and TCRdb's table has in-frame clones only and misses some. The sample yields approximately 18,000 clones, over 75% seen once. As for this clone: Its target is not known.

Study findings and constraints: Across all time points, the repertoire was dominated by clones that expanded before ART.

The origin of this receptor is a man younger than 35 with HIV. The genes are TRBV7-9 and TRBJ1-1, with 9 bases that match TRBD1. The specimen was unsorted PBMCs, collected 0.1 years before starting antiretroviral therapy. CDR3 nucleotides: TGTGCCAGCAGCCTTAACAGGGGGCGAATGAACACTGAAGCTTTCTTT. Its translation: CASSLNRGRMNTEAFF.